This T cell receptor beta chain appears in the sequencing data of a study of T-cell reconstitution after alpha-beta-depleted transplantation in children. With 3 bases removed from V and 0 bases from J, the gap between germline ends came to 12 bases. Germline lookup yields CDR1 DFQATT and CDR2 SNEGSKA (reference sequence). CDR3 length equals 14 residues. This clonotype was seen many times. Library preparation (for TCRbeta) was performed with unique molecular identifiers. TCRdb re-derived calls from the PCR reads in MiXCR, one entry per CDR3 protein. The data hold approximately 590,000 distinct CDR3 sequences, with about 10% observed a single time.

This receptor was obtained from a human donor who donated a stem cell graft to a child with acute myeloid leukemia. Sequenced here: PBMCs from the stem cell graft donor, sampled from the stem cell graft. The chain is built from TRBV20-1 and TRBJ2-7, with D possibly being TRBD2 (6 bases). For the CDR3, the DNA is TGCAGTGCTAGTAGGGACTCGGCCTCCTACGAGCAGTACTTC. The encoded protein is CSASRDSASYEQYF.